The 10 T cell receptor beta chains listed next were all sequenced from one sample in a study of cytomegalovirus exposure and HLA in healthy donors. Libraries were prepared by immunoSEQ multiplex PCR; TCRdb keeps only in-frame clonotypes and omits some of them. The top ten clones hold 0.35% to 0.45% of a sample with some 250,000 clones, nearly 90% of them seen once. Sequenced material: PBMCs. The source of these receptors is a woman younger than 30 in good health and CMV-seronegative.

The V gene is TRBV4-3, the J gene TRBJ2-5; the D is unclear. Deletions cut 4 bases from V and 0 bases from J, with 18 bases between. The CDR3 loop spans 17 amino acids. Germline V CDR1 and CDR2: LGHNA, YSLEER. This chain's CDR3 is CASSRSYPTAYQETQYF. CDR3 coding DNA: TGCGCCAGCAGCCGGAGCTACCCAACCGCGTACCAAGAGACCCAGTACTTC.

The chain joins TRBV19 to TRBJ2-1; 9 bases align to TRBD2. Looked up from germline, CDR1 is LNHDA and CDR2 is SQIVND (reference sequence). The V and J ends lost 3 bases and 8 bases, in that order; junction bases with no gene match: 5. The CDR3 sequence is 14 residues long. For the CDR3, the DNA is TGTGCCAGTAGTATTCTAGCGGGGCCCCATGAGCAGTTCTTC. It translates to CASSILAGPHEQFF.

CDR3 sequence reads: CASSQWAGTEAFF. CDR3 sequence (DNA): TGCGCCAGCAGCCAATGGGCAGGCACTGAAGCTTTCTTT. J is TRBJ1-1 and V is TRBV4-3; D gene ambiguous. Per the germline V gene, CDR1 is LGHNA and CDR2 is YSLEER. The V gene lost 2 bases and the J gene lost 4 bases, with 8 bases spanning the gap. The CDR3 extends over 13 amino acids.

This chain uses TRBV30 with TRBJ2-7, with 9 bases lining up with TRBD1. Trimming removed 0 bases from V and 4 bases from J; junction bases left unmatched: 4. The CDR3 is 14 residues long. Germline CDR1 GTSNPN, CDR2 SVGIG (reference sequence). The CDR3 is CAWSVQGAGYEQYF. DNA for the CDR3: TGTGCCTGGAGTGTACAGGGGGCAGGGTACGAGCAGTACTTC.

This chain uses TRBV19 with TRBJ2-2; TRBD2 is a possible D gene (5 bases). The CDR3 spans 14 residues. Germline-derived CDR1 and CDR2 are LNHDA and SQIVND (reference sequence). V lost 6 bases, J lost 4 bases, and 12 bases lay in between. The CDR3 DNA follows: TGTGCCAGTAGAGGCGGGCCACCCACCGGGGAGCTGTTTTTT. Protein: CASRGGPPTGELFF.

V gene TRBV13 combines with J gene TRBJ2-7, with D possibly matching TRBD1 (6 bases). V gave up 3 bases and J gave up 2 bases, with 11 bases separating them. The CDR3 length is 14 residues. Germline V gives CDR1 PRHDT, CDR2 FYEKMQ (reference sequence). CDR3 DNA sequence: TGTGCCAGCAGCTTTAGGACAGCCACCTACGAGCAGTACGTC. It yields the protein CASSFRTATYEQYV.

The CDR3 bases are TGTGCCAGCAGCGAACTAGCGGCGGAAGAGACCCAGTACTTC. Translating it yields CASSELAAEETQYF. This sequence joins TRBV27 and TRBJ2-5; 8 bases fit TRBD2. This CDR3 has 14 amino acids. Germline lookup yields CDR1 MNHEY and CDR2 SMNVEV (reference sequence). V lost 6 bases to trimming and J lost 3 bases; unmatched junction nucleotides: 6.

The rearrangement uses TRBV7-2 and TRBJ1-2, with D possibly being TRBD1 (5 bases). Germline V gene lookup returns CDR1 SGHTA and CDR2 FQGNSA. The V end was cut by 3 bases, the J end by 0 bases, with 11 bases between. The CDR3 length is 15 residues. For the CDR3, the DNA is TGTGCCAGCAGCTTTATCAGGGTAACTAACTATGGCTACACCTTC. It translates to CASSFIRVTNYGYTF.

The chain joins TRBV29-1 to TRBJ1-5, with D unresolved. V lost 4 bases, J lost 5 bases, and 12 bases lay in between. The CDR3 contains 13 residues. Germline V gene lookup returns CDR1 SQVTM and CDR2 ANQGSEA. The CDR3 protein is CSVVATLDQPQHF. In DNA, the CDR3 is TGCAGCGTTGTTGCTACCCTCGATCAGCCCCAGCATTTT.

Of note for this clone: Other DNA sequences in the sample encode the same CDR3. The CDR3, as DNA: TGTGCCAGCAGCCCCCCTAGCGGGGGGAGCACAGATACGCAGTATTTT. It encodes CASSPPSGGSTDTQYF. The chain uses TRBV7-9 and TRBJ2-3; 11 bases fit TRBD2. V lost 5 bases to trimming and J lost 0 bases; unmatched junction nucleotides: 4. The CDR3 is 16 amino acids. The germline V gene has CDR1 SEHNR and CDR2 FQNEAQ (reference sequence).